This passage covers 30 T cell receptor beta chains from one sample sequenced in a study of beta chain features in type 1 diabetes. Sequencing targeted expressed TCRB transcripts, as all isolated RNA had been reverse transcribed. Profiling relied on immunoSEQ multiplex PCR, and the TCRdb table lists in-frame clones only, not all of them. Among under 950,000 clones listed, around a sixth were seen once. The sequenced sample was naive CD4+ T cells from blood. The receptors originated from a woman younger than 35 in good health.

This CDR3 is CASSYRDFGGAFF. The CDR3, as DNA: TGTGCCAGCAGTTACCGCGACTTCGGGGGTGCTTTCTTT. The chain joins TRBV6-5 to TRBJ1-1; D is possibly TRBD1 (5 bases). The germline CDR1 and CDR2 sequences are MNHEY and SVGAGI. Trimming took 2 bases from V and 11 from J, leaving 15 bases between them. The CDR3 length is 13 residues.

This clone was seen a handful of times. The rearrangement joins TRBV29-1 to TRBJ2-7; TRBD1 is a possible D gene (6 bases). Trimming stripped 7 bases from V and 3 bases from J, with 19 bases between. CDR3 length: 14 residues. Looked up from germline, CDR1 is SQVTM and CDR2 is ANQGSEA. DNA for the CDR3: TGCAGCGCTCAGACAGGCGCCCTCAGCTACGAGCAGTACTTC. Residues: CSAQTGALSYEQYF.

This clone was recorded a few times. Within the sample, other DNA sequences also encode this same CDR3. The chain has TRBV15 and TRBJ1-5; D remains ambiguous. V was clipped by 3 bases and J by 0 bases, with 6 bases between them. This CDR3 has 14 residues. CDR1 and CDR2 from the germline V gene are LNHNV and YYDKDF (reference sequence). CDR3 protein: CATSSDYSNQPQHF. CDR3 in DNA: TGTGCCACCAGCAGCGATTATAGCAATCAGCCCCAGCATTTT.

V gene TRBV6-5 combines with J gene TRBJ2-3; TRBD2 aligns across 7 bases. Germline values: CDR1 MNHEY, CDR2 SVGAGI. The CDR3 covers 16 residues. V lost 0 bases, J lost 5 bases, and 8 bases stayed unmatched. DNA of the CDR3: TGTGCCAGCAGTTACTCGGGGGAGGGCCGACTAGATACGCAGTATTTT. It translates to CASSYSGEGRLDTQYF.

This clone occurred a few times. This sequence joins TRBV6-1 and TRBJ2-7; D remains unclear. Between the trimmed V and J ends, which lost 2 bases and 4 bases, there was a span of 12 bases. The CDR3 length is 14 residues. The germline CDR1 and CDR2 sequences are MNHNS and SASEGT. The CDR3 DNA sequence: TGTGCCAGCAGTGAATGGCCCGGGCGTTACGAGCAGTACTTC. Translated: CASSEWPGRYEQYF.

This clone occurred a few times. The chain uses TRBV2 and TRBJ2-1, with 11 bases aligning to TRBD2. There are 14 residues in the CDR3. Trimming at V came to 8 bases and at J to 5 bases, leaving 5 bases not matched to a gene. CDR1 is SNHLY and CDR2 is FYNNEI in the germline V gene. The CDR3 DNA reads TGTGCCAGCGTTGAACTAGCGGGGGACAATGAGCAGTTCTTC. Its translation is CASVELAGDNEQFF.

V and J are TRBV27 and TRBJ2-1; 11 bases line up with TRBD2. Trimming cost V 6 bases and J 4 bases; bases outside gene matches: 5. Per germline, CDR1 MNHEY and CDR2 SMNVEV (reference sequence). This CDR3 region has 15 residues. CDR3 nucleotide sequence: TGTGCCAGCAGGGCGGGACTAGCGGAATACAATGAGCAGTTCTTC. Residues: CASRAGLAEYNEQFF.

The rearrangement joins TRBV7-2 to TRBJ2-4, with TRBD1 matching over 10 bases. V dropped 4 bases and J dropped 8; count of bases not matched to a gene: 5. CDR1 SGHTA and CDR2 FQGNSA come from the germline V gene. The CDR3 has 14 residues. The CDR3 bases are TGTGCCAGCAGCTCGCGGGACAGGGGAGACATTCAGTACTTC. Amino acids: CASSSRDRGDIQYF.

This sequence joins TRBV5-1 and TRBJ2-5; no clear D gene. This CDR3 region has 13 residues. V dropped 2 bases and J dropped 4 bases, with 9 bases sitting between them. Germline V gene data show CDR1 as SGHRS and CDR2 as YFSETQ. CDR3 coding DNA: TGCGCCAGCAGCTTTACGGTGGGAGAGACCCAGTACTTC. Translating gives CASSFTVGETQYF.

This chain uses TRBV2 with TRBJ2-2; D call uncertain. The ends were cut back, 8 bases at V and 1 base at J, with 17 bases in the middle. Germline V gene sequence: CDR1 SNHLY, CDR2 FYNNEI. The CDR3 contains 16 residues. CDR3 in amino acids: CASAVRASRNTGELFF. The CDR3 DNA reads TGTGCCAGCGCCGTAAGGGCCTCTCGGAACACCGGGGAGCTGTTTTTT. The full variable domain, completed using reference TRBV2 and TRBJ2-2, is EPEVTQTPSHQVTQMGQEVILRCVPISNHLYFYWYRQILGQKVEFLVSFYNNEISEKSEIFDDQFSVERPDGSNFTLKIRSTKLEDSAMYFCASAVRASRNTGELFFGEGSRLTVL.

The CDR3, as DNA: TGTGCCAGTAGTATCGGGGGCCCGAACACCATATATTTT. This encodes CASSIGGPNTIYF. The gene calls are TRBV19 and TRBJ1-3; a weak D match, TRBD1 (6 bases). V dropped 3 bases and J dropped 7 bases, with 10 bases sitting between them. Germline assignment: CDR1 LNHDA and CDR2 SQIVND (reference sequence). This CDR3 region has 13 residues.

The V call is TRBV29-1, the J call TRBJ2-7; TRBD2 aligns across 8 bases. V lost 5 bases and J lost 3; bases outside the gene matches: 12. The germline CDR1 and CDR2 sequences are SQVTM and ANQGSEA. This CDR3 is 15 amino acids long. CDR3 in amino acids: CSVSSRASGYYEQYF. The CDR3 region has the DNA TGCAGCGTTAGTAGTAGGGCTAGCGGGTACTACGAGCAGTACTTC.

The chain uses TRBV11-3 and TRBJ2-1; possibly TRBD1 for D (5 bases). Germline CDR1 reads SGHNT; CDR2 reads YENEEA. The CDR3 loop spans 15 amino acids. V gave up 3 bases and J gave up 5 bases, with 14 bases separating them. The CDR3 protein is CASSLAQGSNNEQFF. CDR3 coding DNA: TGTGCCAGCAGCTTGGCGCAGGGTTCTAACAATGAGCAGTTCTTC.

The chain joins TRBV5-1 to TRBJ2-3, with 7 positions matching TRBD2. V was clipped by 4 bases and J by 0 bases; unmatched bases: 5. The CDR3 consists of 15 residues. CDR1 and CDR2 (germline): SGHRS, YFSETQ. CDR3 nucleotide sequence: TGCGCCAGCAGCCGTAGCGGGTATAGCACAGATACGCAGTATTTT. Its translation: CASSRSGYSTDTQYF.

The sample holds a few counts of this clone. This chain connects TRBV14 to TRBJ2-3, with D possibly matching TRBD2 (6 bases). Trimming removed 4 bases at V and 4 bases at J, with 21 bases between. This CDR3 spans 17 amino acids. The germline CDR1 and CDR2 sequences are SGHDN and FVKESK. The CDR3 DNA reads TGTGCCAGCAGCCTTAGGCCGGGGCTAGCGAGTTCAGATACGCAGTATTTT. Translating gives CASSLRPGLASSDTQYF.

J is TRBJ1-2 and V is TRBV5-1, with D uncertain. The germline V and J ends were trimmed by 7 bases and 8 bases, with 21 bases remaining between them. The CDR3 loop spans 14 amino acids. The germline V gene has CDR1 SGHRS and CDR2 YFSETQ. CDR3 coding DNA: TGCGCCAGCCAACCGTTGTGGGAGTCCCAGGGCTACACCTTC. Amino acid sequence: CASQPLWESQGYTF.

The rearrangement uses TRBV7-2 and TRBJ2-4; D remains ambiguous. Trimming removed 1 base from V and 6 bases from J, with 7 bases in between. Per germline, CDR1 SGHTA and CDR2 FQGNSA. The CDR3 is 13 residues long. This CDR3 is CASSLGSGNIQYF. In nucleotides, the CDR3 is TGTGCCAGCAGCTTAGGGTCAGGAAACATTCAGTACTTC.

A few counts support this clone. The chain recombines TRBV7-2 with TRBJ2-5, with TRBD1 identical over 9 bases. Germline loops: CDR1 SGHTA, CDR2 FQGNSA. This CDR3 contains 16 residues. V gave up 5 bases and J gave up 3 bases; unmatched junction bases: 10. CDR3 nucleotides: TGTGCCAGCAGCGCCCTCCCGGGACAGGGTGAAGAGACCCAGTACTTC. Its translation is CASSALPGQGEETQYF.

The rearrangement joins TRBV28 to TRBJ1-1; maybe TRBD1 (5 bases). Germline V gene lookup returns CDR1 MDHEN and CDR2 SYDVKM. This CDR3 comprises 12 residues. The V gene lost 6 bases and the J gene lost 7 bases, with 12 bases spanning the gap. Here the CDR3 DNA reads TGTGCCAGCAGGGCTGTGGGGGGTGAAGCTTTCTTT. Its protein product is CASRAVGGEAFF.

With regard to this clone: Within the sample, other DNA sequences also encode this same CDR3. The gene calls are TRBV5-1 and TRBJ2-3, with D uncertain. Germline lookup yields CDR1 SGHRS and CDR2 YFSETQ. This CDR3 spans 14 amino acids. V shed 2 bases and J shed 2 bases, with 9 bases lying between them. CDR3 in DNA: TGCGCCAGCAGCTTAGGGTCTAACACAGATACGCAGTATTTT. This encodes CASSLGSNTDTQYF.

The chain uses TRBV5-1 and TRBJ2-7, with TRBD1 matching over 10 bases. Germline V lookup: CDR1 SGHRS, CDR2 YFSETQ. V lost 5 bases, J lost 5 bases, and 13 bases stayed unmatched. The CDR3 loop spans 16 amino acids. The CDR3 sequence is CASSRWAGTGDHEQYF. The CDR3 bases are TGCGCCAGCAGTAGATGGGCCGGGACAGGGGATCACGAGCAGTACTTC. Combining the CDR3 with reference TRBV5-1 and TRBJ2-7 gives the whole variable domain KAGVTQTPRYLIKTRGQQVTLSCSPISGHRSVSWYQQTPGQGLQFLFEYFSETQRNKGNFPGRFSGRQFSNSRSEMNVSTLELGDSALYLCASSRWAGTGDHEQYFGPGTRLTVT.

This clone was found a few times. V is TRBV7-9 and J is TRBJ2-1; 7 bases fit TRBD2. The CDR3 totals 15 residues. J was trimmed by 9 bases and V by 1 base; bases with no gene match: 9. CDR1 is SEHNR and CDR2 is FQNEAQ in the germline V gene (reference sequence). As DNA, the CDR3 is TGTGCCAGCAGCTTAGTAGTGGGAGGGCCAAGTGAGCAGTTCTTC. Encoded protein: CASSLVVGGPSEQFF.

The gene calls are TRBV28 and TRBJ1-5, with 8 bases that match TRBD1. Trimming took 6 bases from V and 3 from J; bases not matched to a gene: 7. Germline V gene sequence: CDR1 MDHEN, CDR2 SYDVKM. This CDR3 spans 15 amino acids. In DNA, the CDR3 is TGTGCCAGCAGCCGCGGGACAGGTCTCAATCAGCCCCAGCATTTT. Amino acid sequence: CASSRGTGLNQPQHF.

This clone was observed a handful of times. V is TRBV7-2 and J is TRBJ2-7, with D possibly matching TRBD2 (6 bases). V dropped 4 bases and J dropped 3 bases, with 19 bases sitting between them. Germline loops: CDR1 SGHTA, CDR2 FQGNSA. CDR3 length equals 16 residues. The chain's CDR3 is CASSWGPVGGRYEQYF. The CDR3 region has the DNA TGTGCCAGCAGCTGGGGACCCGTGGGGGGTCGCTACGAGCAGTACTTC.

The chain is built from TRBV6-5 and TRBJ1-2, with D perhaps matching TRBD1 (5 bases). Germline V gives CDR1 MNHEY, CDR2 SVGAGI. With 0 bases removed from V and 1 base from J, the gap between germline ends came to 12 bases. The CDR3 is 16 residues long. The CDR3 is CASSYSSAGFNYGYTF. CDR3 DNA sequence: TGTGCCAGCAGTTACTCATCCGCAGGGTTTAACTATGGCTACACCTTC.

The chain links TRBV28 to TRBJ2-5, with TRBD1 as a possible D gene (5 bases). The CDR3 contains 14 residues. With 6 bases removed from V and 5 bases from J, the gap between germline ends came to 16 bases. From germline, CDR1 is MDHEN and CDR2 SYDVKM. CDR3 in DNA: TGTGCCAGCAGCCCATCCCAGGGCGCGGAGACCCAGTACTTC. Protein sequence: CASSPSQGAETQYF. The full variable domain, its missing parts supplied by reference TRBV28 and TRBJ2-5, is DVKVTQSSRYLVKRTGEKVFLECVQDMDHENMFWYRQDPGLGLRLIYFSYDVKMKEKGDIPEGYSVSREKKERFSLILESASTNQTSMYLCASSPSQGAETQYFGPGTRLLVL.

This clone occurred a few times. The rearrangement joins TRBV6-1 to TRBJ2-1; 8 nucleotides match TRBD2. CDR3 size: 18 residues. Germline-derived CDR1 and CDR2 are MNHNS and SASEGT. V shed 4 bases and J 0 bases; nucleotides not matched to a gene: 11. The CDR3 bases are TGTGCCAGCAGTGGCGGGAGGACTCTTGTAAGCTCCTACAATGAGCAGTTCTTC. This translates into CASSGGRTLVSSYNEQFF.

This clone was seen a few times. V is TRBV29-1 and J is TRBJ2-7; unclear D gene. CDR3 length equals 13 residues. Trimming removed 4 bases at V and 4 bases at J, with 14 bases between. The V gene's germline CDR1 is SQVTM and CDR2 ANQGSEA. The CDR3: CSVARHLGYEQYF. The DNA of the CDR3 is TGCAGCGTTGCGCGGCATCTGGGGTACGAGCAGTACTTC.

This clone was seen only a few times. The chain combines TRBV29-1 with TRBJ1-1, with unresolved D. Trimming took off 0 bases at V and 10 bases at J, with 12 bases between the two ends. The CDR3 covers 12 residues. Germline values: CDR1 SQVTM, CDR2 ANQGSEA. The CDR3 protein is CSVEDRFTGAFF. CDR3 in DNA: TGCAGCGTTGAAGATCGGTTTACGGGAGCTTTCTTT.

The chain joins TRBV7-9 to TRBJ2-5; D is possibly TRBD1 (8 bases). The ends were cut back, 4 bases at V and 5 bases at J, with 14 bases in the middle. Germline-derived CDR1 and CDR2 are SEHNR and FQNEAQ (reference sequence). The CDR3 sequence is 14 residues long. The CDR3 coding sequence is TGTGCCAGCAGCTCCAGGGGGCGGGAGGAGACCCAGTACTTC. Its protein product is CASSSRGREETQYF.